This T cell receptor (beta chain) stems from a study of identifying expanded T cells in peripheral blood. As concerns this clone: Its antigen is not known.

Study-wide results and caveats: Differentially abundant clones: roughly 1.2 between replicates, about 15 at around 15 days, less than 20 at four. Across healthy donors, higher total template counts meant significantly greater approximately two-week count variance.

Healthy donors had no documented immune events, such as infections, while sampled. The CDR3 loop spans 14 amino acids. The V end was cut by 0 bases, the J end by 8 bases, with 14 bases between. Germline loops: CDR1 SGHKS, CDR2 YYEKEE (reference sequence). Clones were sequenced by immunoSEQ multiplex PCR, and TCRdb holds only the in-frame ones, with some missing. The repertoire holds more than 70,000 clones, with approximately 86% as singletons. This clonotype was obtained from a person aged 18 to 75 in good health. The chain couples TRBV5-5 to TRBJ1-2, with a possible D match to TRBD1 (5 bases). The sequencing input was blood. CDR3 coding DNA: TGTGCCAGCAGCTTGGCCCCGGGGACGGGGGGCTACACCTTC. As protein: CASSLAPGTGGYTF.